This T cell receptor (beta chain) derives from a study of regulatory and conventional T cells in RAG deficiency. Study findings and constraints: Omenn patients showed >80% Treg-Tconv overlap and shorter CDR3 lengths.

As concerns this clone: What it binds is unknown.

Clones were sequenced by immunoSEQ multiplex PCR, and TCRdb holds only the in-frame ones, with some missing. The table shows tens of thousands of clones, with 90% to 95% occurring only once. Genomic DNA came from blood regulatory T cells gated CD4+ CD25-high CD127-low. From germline, CDR1 is SGHDT and CDR2 YYEEEE. The CDR3 has 16 amino acids. The trim removed 2 bases at V and 11 bases at J, leaving 12 bases unmatched. The sample was also linked to a second study, of regulatory T cells. This second report adds: Amplification used 52 TRBV primers and 13 TRBJ primers.

Sequencing used Tregs sorted from blood. This receptor was identified in a human donor in good health. This chain connects TRBV5-6 to TRBJ1-6; 8 nucleotides line up with TRBD1. CDR3 region: CASSFGSPTGGAPLHF. The CDR3 DNA sequence: TGTGCCAGCAGCTTCGGGAGCCCCACAGGGGGAGCACCCCTCCACTTT.